The 30 T cell receptor beta chains presented below share a single source sample, sequenced in a study of OX40 agonist ivuxolimab in advanced cancers. TCRdb's table, derived via immunoSEQ multiplex PCR, lists solely in-frame clones and lacks some. This sample has about 110,000 clones, with roughly 90% found just once. Specimen: CD4+ or CD8+ T cells sorted from blood, collected in a trial of the OX40 agonist ivuxolimab. The receptors derive from an adult with an advanced solid tumor such as melanoma, head and neck, liver or kidney cancer.

This chain links TRBV6-5 with TRBJ1-2, with TRBD1 matching over 8 bases. In germline, CDR1 is MNHEY, CDR2 SVGAGI. CDR3 length: 16 residues. J lost 8 bases, V lost 6 bases, and 17 bases had no gene match. DNA of the CDR3: TGTGCCAGCAGATACAAGGCCCCGGAGACAGGGGACGGCTACACCTTC. Its translation: CASRYKAPETGDGYTF.

Concerning this clone: The junction differs from germline at one of its ends, possibly a read error. The chain is built from TRBV7-7 and TRBJ2-1; 13 bases match TRBD2. The germline V gene has CDR1 SSHAT and CDR2 FNYEAQ (reference sequence). The CDR3 loop spans 16 amino acids. The CDR3 loop is CASSSGLAGVEREQFF. CDR3 DNA sequence: TGTGCTAGCAGCTCCGGACTAGCGGGAGTAGAAAGGGAGCAGTTCTTC.

The chain couples TRBV28 to TRBJ1-2; D remains unclear. Germline-derived CDR1 and CDR2 are MDHEN and SYDVKM. The germline V and J ends were trimmed by 7 bases and 2 bases, with 11 bases remaining between them. The CDR3 is 13 amino acids. The CDR3 coding sequence is TGTGCCAGCACCACTCCAGCAAACTATGGCTACACCTTC. This sequence encodes CASTTPANYGYTF.

A single count supports this clone. The rearrangement joins TRBV10-3 to TRBJ2-3; a possible D gene is TRBD2 (5 bases). The ends were cut back, 5 bases at V and 5 bases at J, with 11 bases in the middle. Germline V gives CDR1 ENHRY, CDR2 SYGVKD. There are 13 residues in the CDR3. The DNA for the CDR3 is TGTGCCATCAGTCCGGGGTGGGAAGATACGCAGTATTTT. Amino acid sequence: CAISPGWEDTQYF.

This clone has just one count. The chain recombines TRBV18 with TRBJ1-1; possible D gene TRBD1, 5 bases. Trimming removed 3 bases from V and 6 bases from J, with 20 bases in between. Germline CDR1 KGHSH, CDR2 LQKENI. The CDR3 consists of 16 residues. This chain's CDR3 is CASSPGRGRGKPEAFF. In DNA, the CDR3 is TGTGCCAGCTCACCGGGAAGGGGTCGGGGGAAACCTGAAGCTTTCTTT. Full variable domain (rest looked up from reference TRBV18 and TRBJ1-1): NAGVMQNPRHLVRRRGQEARLRCSPMKGHSHVYWYRQLPEEGLKFMVYLQKENIIDESGMPKERFSAEFPKEGPSILRIQQVVRGDSAAYFCASSPGRGRGKPEAFFGQGTRLTVV.

This rearrangement joins TRBV10-3 to TRBJ2-2; D is unresolved. From germline, CDR1 is ENHRY and CDR2 SYGVKD. V gave up 0 bases and J gave up 3 bases, with 8 bases separating them. The CDR3 is made up of 15 amino acids. The CDR3 here is CAISESNTYTGELFF. Here the CDR3 DNA reads TGTGCCATCAGTGAGTCTAACACTTACACCGGGGAGCTGTTTTTT.

The J gene is TRBJ1-2, the V gene TRBV5-1; the D is unclear. Germline V gene lookup returns CDR1 SGHRS and CDR2 YFSETQ. The CDR3 has 15 residues. Trimming took off 0 bases at V and 0 bases at J, with 9 bases between the two ends. CDR3 protein: CASSLVAGANYGYTF. The CDR3 nucleotides read TGCGCCAGCAGCTTGGTCGCAGGAGCTAACTATGGCTACACCTTC.

The chain combines TRBV6-6 with TRBJ2-2, with D maybe TRBD1 (6 bases). CDR1 and CDR2 from the germline V gene are MNHNY and SVGAGI (reference sequence). Trimming cost V 5 bases and J 3 bases, with 7 bases left between them. There are 13 residues in the CDR3. The DNA of the CDR3 is TGTGCCAGCAGTCAGGGGTACACCGGGGAGCTGTTTTTT. Encoded protein: CASSQGYTGELFF.

The chain recombines TRBV10-3 with TRBJ2-3, with 9 bases identical to TRBD2. Trimming took 0 bases from V and 1 from J; bases not matched to a gene: 2. Germline V gives CDR1 ENHRY, CDR2 SYGVKD. This CDR3 comprises 16 residues. CDR3 DNA: TGTGCCATCAGTGAGTCGAGGACTAGCGGCACAGATACGCAGTATTTT. Its translation is CAISESRTSGTDTQYF.

The chain joins TRBV7-9 to TRBJ2-5, with D possibly TRBD1 on 6 matching bases. CDR3 length: 14 amino acids. Deletions cut 5 bases from V and 1 base from J, with 11 bases between. Germline V gives CDR1 SEHNR, CDR2 FQNEAQ (reference sequence). In DNA, the CDR3 is TGTGCCAGCAGCGTACAGGACAGCCAAGAGACCCAGTACTTC. Its translation is CASSVQDSQETQYF. Full variable domain (rest looked up from reference TRBV7-9 and TRBJ2-5): DTGVSQNPRHKITKRGQNVTFRCDPISEHNRLYWYRQTLGQGPEFLTYFQNEAQLEKSRLLSDRFSAERPKGSFSTLEIQRTEQGDSAMYLCASSVQDSQETQYFGPGTRLLVL.

This chain links TRBV27 with TRBJ1-2; D remains ambiguous. Trimming removed 8 bases from V and 6 bases from J, with 22 bases in between. The CDR3 loop spans 15 amino acids. CDR1 MNHEY and CDR2 SMNVEV come from the germline V gene (reference sequence). CDR3 coding DNA: TGTGCCAGCGCCTTTATTCCGTGGGAGCGGGATGGCTACACCTTC. It is translated as CASAFIPWERDGYTF.

The J gene is TRBJ1-4, the V gene TRBV28; D is undetermined. This CDR3 contains 14 residues. The V end lost 3 bases, the J end lost 8 bases, and 13 bases lay between the germline ends. Germline V lookup: CDR1 MDHEN, CDR2 SYDVKM. DNA for the CDR3: TGTGCCAGCAGTTTGGTCCGATCCGGAGAAAAACTGTTTTTT. It yields the protein CASSLVRSGEKLFF.

This clone appeared a single time. The chain has TRBV27 and TRBJ2-3, with TRBD2 as a possible D gene (5 bases). Per the germline V gene, CDR1 is MNHEY and CDR2 is SMNVEV (reference sequence). The CDR3 runs 13 residues. V gave up 5 bases and J gave up 1 base, with 7 bases separating them. The CDR3 region is CASSPAGTDTQYF. DNA of the CDR3: TGTGCCAGCAGTCCAGCGGGCACAGATACGCAGTATTTT.

The J gene is TRBJ1-2, the V gene TRBV2; 7 bases align to TRBD1. The CDR3 totals 15 residues. CDR1 is SNHLY, CDR2 FYNNEI, per germline. Trimming cost V 7 bases and J 4 bases; bases outside gene matches: 12. The CDR3 reads CASISPDRTFYGYTF. The CDR3 DNA follows: TGTGCCAGCATTTCCCCGGACAGGACTTTCTATGGCTACACCTTC.

CDR3 sequence reads: CASSTMTGSDEQFF. DNA of the CDR3: TGTGCCAGCAGCACCATGACAGGGAGCGATGAGCAGTTCTTC. This chain links TRBV7-2 with TRBJ2-1, with 7 bases matching TRBD1. Germline V CDR1 and CDR2: SGHTA, FQGNSA. This CDR3 is 14 amino acids long. V was pared by 5 bases and J by 8 bases, with 9 bases of the junction left unmatched.

The chain couples TRBV5-1 to TRBJ2-3; D gene uncertain. Trimming stripped 0 bases from V and 1 base from J, with 3 bases between. In germline, CDR1 is SGHRS, CDR2 YFSETQ. This CDR3 is built from 13 residues. The CDR3 sequence: CASSLVGTDTQYF. DNA for the CDR3: TGCGCCAGCAGCTTGGTAGGCACAGATACGCAGTATTTT. Complete variable domain (other parts from reference TRBV5-1 and TRBJ2-3): KAGVTQTPRYLIKTRGQQVTLSCSPISGHRSVSWYQQTPGQGLQFLFEYFSETQRNKGNFPGRFSGRQFSNSRSEMNVSTLELGDSALYLCASSLVGTDTQYFGPGTRLTVL.

This chain joins TRBV4-2 and TRBJ2-3; D unclear. Per the germline V gene, CDR1 is LGHNA and CDR2 is YNFKEQ. Trimming took 0 bases from V and 0 from J, leaving 4 bases between them. CDR3 length equals 14 residues. The CDR3 region has the DNA TGTGCCAGCAGCCAAGACCTCAGCACAGATACGCAGTATTTT. It codes for CASSQDLSTDTQYF.

The J gene is TRBJ2-5, the V gene TRBV2, with 9 bases lining up with TRBD2. Germline CDR1 SNHLY, CDR2 FYNNEI. Trimming removed 6 bases from V and 5 bases from J; junction bases left unmatched: 7. The CDR3 runs to 14 residues. DNA for the CDR3: TGTGCCAGCAGCCAGCGGGGGGCAGGGGAGACCCAGTACTTC. Amino acids: CASSQRGAGETQYF.

The table lists this clone with a count of one. The chain joins TRBV5-1 to TRBJ1-1, with D tentatively TRBD1 (5 bases). Germline V CDR1 and CDR2: SGHRS, YFSETQ. This CDR3 contains 15 residues. Trimming took off 0 bases at V and 4 bases at J, with 13 bases between the two ends. CDR3 sequence: CASSLVGERSTEAFF. DNA of the CDR3: TGCGCCAGCAGCTTGGTGGGGGAACGGAGCACTGAAGCTTTCTTT.

The J gene is TRBJ2-3, the V gene TRBV5-6; 8 nucleotides align to TRBD1. Trimming removed 4 bases from V and 4 bases from J; junction bases left unmatched: 5. The CDR3 has 14 residues. The germline gives CDR1 SGHDT, CDR2 YYEEEE. In DNA, the CDR3 is TGTGCCAGCAGCCGACGGACAGGGTCAGATACGCAGTATTTT. This encodes CASSRRTGSDTQYF.

V is TRBV11-2 and J is TRBJ2-7; D may be TRBD1 (6 bases). Per germline, CDR1 SGHAT and CDR2 FQNNGV. V was clipped by 5 bases and J by 0 bases, with 14 bases between them. The CDR3 extends over 15 amino acids. CDR3 residues: CASSLHRVSSYEQYF. The CDR3 DNA is TGTGCCAGCAGCCTTCACAGGGTCAGCTCCTACGAGCAGTACTTC.

Here the CDR3 reads CASSFLGFQGFGANVLTF. The CDR3 region has the DNA TGTGCCAGCAGCTTCCTAGGGTTCCAGGGATTTGGGGCCAACGTCCTGACTTTC. V usage is TRBV7-9 and J usage is TRBJ2-6, with a weak D call TRBD1 (5 bases). The CDR3 extends over 18 amino acids. Looked up from germline, CDR1 is SEHNR and CDR2 is FQNEAQ (reference sequence). The V end lost 3 bases, the J end lost 3 bases, and 18 bases lay between the germline ends.

The chain is built from TRBV5-6 and TRBJ2-7; 12 nucleotides line up with TRBD1. Looked up from germline, CDR1 is SGHDT and CDR2 is YYEEEE. The CDR3 spans 16 residues. With V trimmed by 2 bases and J by 5 bases, 8 bases remained unmatched. For the CDR3, the DNA is TGTGCCAGCAGCTTCCCGGGACAGGGGGCGAGCCACGAGCAGTACTTC. Translating it yields CASSFPGQGASHEQYF.

The chain uses TRBV19 and TRBJ2-3; 8 bases agree with TRBD1. The CDR3 spans 14 residues. V lost 9 bases to trimming and J lost 3 bases; unmatched junction nucleotides: 8. CDR1 is LNHDA and CDR2 is SQIVND in the germline V gene (reference sequence). The DNA of the CDR3 is TGTGCCAGCGCCCTCGGACAGGGAACAGATACGCAGTATTTT. Protein sequence: CASALGQGTDTQYF.

The rearrangement joins TRBV6-1 to TRBJ1-5; perhaps TRBD1 as D (5 bases). From germline, CDR1 is MNHNS and CDR2 SASEGT. The CDR3 contains 13 residues. V lost 5 bases and J 7 bases, leaving 12 bases between the germline ends. CDR3 residues: CASSLGGGQPQHF. The CDR3 DNA reads TGTGCCAGCAGTCTGGGTGGGGGGCAGCCCCAGCATTTT.

The V and J genes are TRBV27 and TRBJ2-5, with 9 bases lining up with TRBD1. This CDR3 is built from 15 residues. V was clipped by 5 bases and J by 0 bases; unmatched bases: 4. Germline V gene sequence: CDR1 MNHEY, CDR2 SMNVEV (reference sequence). The CDR3 coding sequence is TGTGCCAGCAGTGCTCGACAGGGGGACCAAGAGACCCAGTACTTC. This translates into CASSARQGDQETQYF.

V and J are TRBV2 and TRBJ2-5; 7 bases align to TRBD1. The CDR3 length is 13 residues. The junction had 3 bases not matched to a gene; V was cut back by 6 bases and J by 2 bases. The germline V gene encodes CDR1 SNHLY and CDR2 FYNNEI. The CDR3: CASSRDSQETQYF. The DNA of the CDR3 is TGTGCCAGCAGCAGGGACAGTCAAGAGACCCAGTACTTC. Looking up the rest from reference TRBV2 and TRBJ2-5 gives the full variable domain: EPEVTQTPSHQVTQMGQEVILRCVPISNHLYFYWYRQILGQKVEFLVSFYNNEISEKSEIFDDQFSVERPDGSNFTLKIRSTKLEDSAMYFCASSRDSQETQYFGPGTRLLVL.

The CDR3 spells CASSSRATLTESYGYTF. The CDR3 DNA reads TGTGCCAGCAGCTCCAGGGCGACCCTGACCGAGAGCTATGGCTACACCTTC. The V and J genes are TRBV5-5 and TRBJ1-2, with a tentative D call TRBD1 (5 bases). This CDR3 contains 17 residues. Looked up from germline, CDR1 is SGHKS and CDR2 is YYEKEE (reference sequence). Between the trimmed V and J ends, which lost 3 bases and 4 bases, there was a span of 22 bases.

This chain uses TRBV12-2 with TRBJ1-4; the table's D call, TRBD1, was not checked against the DNA. TRBV12-2 has pseudogene status. This CDR3 contains 15 residues. The CDR3 bases are TGTGCAAGTCGCTCCCCAGGGATTACTAATGAAAAACTGTTTTTT. It specifies CASRSPGITNEKLFF.

The chain couples TRBV4-2 to TRBJ2-3; 8 nucleotides agree with TRBD2. V dropped 0 bases and J dropped 1; count of bases not matched to a gene: 9. CDR1 is LGHNA and CDR2 is YNFKEQ in the germline V gene. The CDR3 totals 18 residues. In DNA form, the CDR3 reads TGTGCCAGCAGCCAAGATTGGCGGGGGGTCACGGGCACAGATACGCAGTATTTT. This sequence encodes CASSQDWRGVTGTDTQYF.